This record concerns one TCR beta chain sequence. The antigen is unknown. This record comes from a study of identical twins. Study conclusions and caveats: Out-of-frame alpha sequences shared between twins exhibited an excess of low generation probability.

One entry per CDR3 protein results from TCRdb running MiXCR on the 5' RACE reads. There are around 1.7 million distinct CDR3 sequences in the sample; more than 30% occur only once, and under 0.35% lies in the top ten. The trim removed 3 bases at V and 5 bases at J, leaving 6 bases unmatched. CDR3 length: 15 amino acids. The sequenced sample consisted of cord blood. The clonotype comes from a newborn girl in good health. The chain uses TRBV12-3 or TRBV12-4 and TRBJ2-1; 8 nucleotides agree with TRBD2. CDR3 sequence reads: CASSFNSGTHNEQFF. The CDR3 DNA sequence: TGTGCCAGCAGTTTTAATAGCGGGACACACAATGAGCAGTTCTTC.